This T cell receptor (beta chain) was captured by sequencing in a study of blood T cell repertoires in COVID-19. Study-wide context: T cells, B-cell-depleted T cells, or PBMCs provided the cDNA or gDNA that served as material.

V shed 0 bases and J shed 3 bases, with 12 bases lying between them. Germline V lookup: CDR1 LGHNA, CDR2 YSLEER. This CDR3 comprises 15 residues. Using immunoSEQ multiplex PCR, the repertoire was profiled, and TCRdb retains in-frame clones only, with some absent. The sample holds around 85,000 clones, about 83% seen once. This rearrangement joins TRBV4-3 to TRBJ2-7; TRBD2 is a possible D gene (5 bases). Sequencing was performed on peripheral blood. The TCR originated in a man between 60 and 70 years old with acute or convalescent COVID-19. The CDR3, as DNA: TGCGCCAGCAGCCAAGATTCACTAGTCGGCTACGAGCAGTACTTC. Its protein product is CASSQDSLVGYEQYF.